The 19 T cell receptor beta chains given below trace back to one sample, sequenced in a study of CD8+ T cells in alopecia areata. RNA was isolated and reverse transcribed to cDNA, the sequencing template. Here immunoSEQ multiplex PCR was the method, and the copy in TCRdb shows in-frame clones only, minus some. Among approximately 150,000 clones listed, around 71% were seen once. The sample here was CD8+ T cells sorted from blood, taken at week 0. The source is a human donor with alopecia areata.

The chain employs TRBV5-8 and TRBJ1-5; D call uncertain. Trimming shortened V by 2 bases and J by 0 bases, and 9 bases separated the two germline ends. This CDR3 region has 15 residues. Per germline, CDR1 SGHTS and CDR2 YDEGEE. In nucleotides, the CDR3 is TGTGCCAGCAGCTTAGGGCAGACTAGCAATCAGCCCCAGCATTTT. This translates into CASSLGQTSNQPQHF.

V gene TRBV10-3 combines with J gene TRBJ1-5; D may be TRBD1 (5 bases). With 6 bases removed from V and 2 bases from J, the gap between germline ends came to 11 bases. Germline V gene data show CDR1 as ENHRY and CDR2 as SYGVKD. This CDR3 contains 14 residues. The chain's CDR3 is CAISREGGNQPQHF. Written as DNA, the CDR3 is TGTGCCATCAGCAGGGAGGGTGGCAATCAGCCCCAGCATTTT.

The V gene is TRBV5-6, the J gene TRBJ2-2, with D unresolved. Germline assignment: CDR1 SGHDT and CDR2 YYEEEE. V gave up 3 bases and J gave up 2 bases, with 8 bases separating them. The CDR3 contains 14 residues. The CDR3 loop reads CASSYGSNTGELFF. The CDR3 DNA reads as TGTGCCAGCAGCTACGGGTCAAACACCGGGGAGCTGTTTTTT.

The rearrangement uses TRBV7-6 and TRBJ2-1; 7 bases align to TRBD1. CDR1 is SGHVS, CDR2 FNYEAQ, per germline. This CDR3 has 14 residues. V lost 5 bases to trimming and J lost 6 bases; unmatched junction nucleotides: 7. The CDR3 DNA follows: TGTGCCAGCAGCACACGACAGGGTTCCAATGAGCAGTTCTTC. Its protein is CASSTRQGSNEQFF.

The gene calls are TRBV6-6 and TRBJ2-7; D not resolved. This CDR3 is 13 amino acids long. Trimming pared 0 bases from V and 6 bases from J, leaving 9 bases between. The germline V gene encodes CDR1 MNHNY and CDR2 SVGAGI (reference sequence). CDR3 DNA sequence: TGTGCCAGCAGTTACTCGATGCCGGGCGAGCAGTACTTC. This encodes CASSYSMPGEQYF.

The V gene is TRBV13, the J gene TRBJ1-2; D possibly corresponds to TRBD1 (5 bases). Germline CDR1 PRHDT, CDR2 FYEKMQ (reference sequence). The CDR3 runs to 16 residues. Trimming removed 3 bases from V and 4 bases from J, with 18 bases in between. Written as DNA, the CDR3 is TGTGCCAGCAGCTTTGGCAGGGTAACCCAAGGCTATGGCTACACCTTC. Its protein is CASSFGRVTQGYGYTF.

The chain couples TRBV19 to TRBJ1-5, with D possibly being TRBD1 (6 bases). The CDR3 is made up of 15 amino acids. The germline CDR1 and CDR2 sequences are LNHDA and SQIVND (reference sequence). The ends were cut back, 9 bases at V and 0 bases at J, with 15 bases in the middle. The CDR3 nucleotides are TGTGCCAGCCAGCAACCAGGGGATAGCAATCAGCCCCAGCATTTT. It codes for CASQQPGDSNQPQHF.

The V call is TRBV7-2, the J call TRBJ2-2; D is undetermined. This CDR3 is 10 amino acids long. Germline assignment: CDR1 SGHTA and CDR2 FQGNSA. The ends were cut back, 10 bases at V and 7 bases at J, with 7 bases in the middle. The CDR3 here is CATYVGELFF. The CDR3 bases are TGTGCCACATACGTCGGGGAGCTGTTTTTT.

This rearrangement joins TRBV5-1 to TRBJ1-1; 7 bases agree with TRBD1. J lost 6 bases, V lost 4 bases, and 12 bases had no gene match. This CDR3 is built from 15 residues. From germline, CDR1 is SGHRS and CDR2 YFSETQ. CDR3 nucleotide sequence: TGCGCCAGCAGCCCGGTCCGACAGGGCGACTCTGAAGCTTTCTTT. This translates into CASSPVRQGDSEAFF.

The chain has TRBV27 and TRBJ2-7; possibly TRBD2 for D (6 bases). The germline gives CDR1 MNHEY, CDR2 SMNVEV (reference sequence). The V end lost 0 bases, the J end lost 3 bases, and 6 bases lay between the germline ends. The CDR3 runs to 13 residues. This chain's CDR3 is CASSLSGGYEQYF. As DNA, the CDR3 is TGTGCCAGCAGTTTATCGGGGGGCTACGAGCAGTACTTC.

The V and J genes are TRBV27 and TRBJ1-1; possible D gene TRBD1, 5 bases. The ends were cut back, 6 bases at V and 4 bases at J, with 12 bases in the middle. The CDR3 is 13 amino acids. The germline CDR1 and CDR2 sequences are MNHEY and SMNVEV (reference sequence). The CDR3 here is CASSPGGSTEAFF. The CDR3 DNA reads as TGTGCCAGCAGCCCGGGGGGATCCACTGAAGCTTTCTTT.

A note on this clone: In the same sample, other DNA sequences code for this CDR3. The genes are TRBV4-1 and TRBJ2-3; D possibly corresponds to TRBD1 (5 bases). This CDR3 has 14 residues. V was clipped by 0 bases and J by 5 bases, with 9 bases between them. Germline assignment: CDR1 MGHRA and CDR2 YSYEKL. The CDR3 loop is CASSQDQGQDTQYF. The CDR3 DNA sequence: TGCGCCAGCAGCCAAGACCAGGGCCAAGATACGCAGTATTTT.

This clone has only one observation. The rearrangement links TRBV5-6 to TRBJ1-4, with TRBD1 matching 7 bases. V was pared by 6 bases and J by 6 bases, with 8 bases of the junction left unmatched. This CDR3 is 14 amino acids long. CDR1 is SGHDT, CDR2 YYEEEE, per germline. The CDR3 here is CASTLGDSYEKLFF. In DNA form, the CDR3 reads TGTGCCAGCACCCTAGGGGACAGTTATGAAAAACTGTTTTTT.

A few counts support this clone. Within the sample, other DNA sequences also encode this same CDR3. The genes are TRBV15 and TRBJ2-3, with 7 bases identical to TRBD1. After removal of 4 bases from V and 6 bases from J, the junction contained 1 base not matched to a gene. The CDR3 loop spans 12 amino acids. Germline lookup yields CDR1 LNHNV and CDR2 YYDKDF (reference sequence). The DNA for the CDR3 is TGTGCCACCAGCAAAGGGGGCGATACGCAGTATTTT. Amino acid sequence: CATSKGGDTQYF.

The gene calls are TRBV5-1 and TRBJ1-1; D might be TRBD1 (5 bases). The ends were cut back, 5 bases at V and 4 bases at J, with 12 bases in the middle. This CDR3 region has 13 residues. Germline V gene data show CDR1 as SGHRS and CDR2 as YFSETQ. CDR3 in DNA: TGCGCCAGCAGAGGAGGGGCCGTCACTGAAGCTTTCTTT. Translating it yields CASRGGAVTEAFF.

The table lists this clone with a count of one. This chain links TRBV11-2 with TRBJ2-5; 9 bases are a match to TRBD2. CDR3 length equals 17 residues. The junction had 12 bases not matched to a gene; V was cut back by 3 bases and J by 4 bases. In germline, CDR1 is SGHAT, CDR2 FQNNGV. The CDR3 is CASSFQTSGFGGETQYF. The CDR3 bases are TGTGCCAGCAGCTTCCAGACTAGCGGTTTTGGGGGAGAGACCCAGTACTTC.

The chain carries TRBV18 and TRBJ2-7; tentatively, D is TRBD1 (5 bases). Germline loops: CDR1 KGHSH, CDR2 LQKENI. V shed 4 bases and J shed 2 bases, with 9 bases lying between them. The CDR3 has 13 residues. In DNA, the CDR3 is TGTGCCAGCTCACTGGCAGGGACCTACGAGCAGTACTTC. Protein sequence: CASSLAGTYEQYF.

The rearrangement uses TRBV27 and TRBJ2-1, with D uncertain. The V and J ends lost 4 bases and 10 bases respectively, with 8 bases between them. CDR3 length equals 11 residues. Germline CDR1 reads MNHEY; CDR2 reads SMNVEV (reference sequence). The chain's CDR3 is CASSSKLEQFF. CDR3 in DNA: TGTGCCAGCAGTTCTAAGCTGGAGCAGTTCTTC.

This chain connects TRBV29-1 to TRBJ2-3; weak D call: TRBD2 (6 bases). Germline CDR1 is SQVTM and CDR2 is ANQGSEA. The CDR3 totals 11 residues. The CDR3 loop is CGVRGRDTQYF. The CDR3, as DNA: TGCGGGGTTCGGGGGAGAGATACGCAGTATTTT.